This T cell receptor beta chain was identified during a study of cytomegalovirus exposure and HLA in healthy donors. Overall study results and limits: About 90% or about 30% of the time was how often most TCR beta V segments were productive, according to an earlier analysis. Overall, approximately 150 TCR beta chains were annotated as cytomegalovirus-associated.

Trimming removed 4 bases from V and 4 bases from J; junction bases left unmatched: 10. Germline CDR1 SGHRS, CDR2 YFSETQ. The CDR3 loop spans 16 amino acids. PCR used 60 Vbeta primers and 13 Jbeta primers. Assay used: immunoSEQ multiplex PCR; TCRdb lists only in-frame clones, some missing. The sample has around 130,000 clones; 75% to 85% are singletons. A word on this clone: Antigen specificity is unknown.

Sequenced input: PBMCs. The chain is built from TRBV5-1 and TRBJ2-3; 9 bases map to TRBD2. The sequence was obtained from a girl aged 2 to 10 in good health and CMV-seronegative. This CDR3 is CASSISGTSSPDTQYF. The CDR3 DNA reads TGCGCCAGCAGCATTTCCGGGACTAGCTCTCCAGATACGCAGTATTTT.